This is a list of T cell receptor beta chains from one sample in a study of OX40 agonist ivuxolimab in advanced cancers. The protocol was immunoSEQ multiplex PCR, while the TCRdb copy is restricted to in-frame clones and leaves out a portion. The profile shows 55,000 to 80,000 clones, approximately 84% of them singletons. This specimen consisted of CD4+ or CD8+ T cells sorted from blood, obtained in a trial of the OX40 agonist ivuxolimab. The receptor set was obtained from an adult with an advanced solid tumor such as melanoma, head and neck, liver or kidney cancer. CDR3s include the opening cysteine and the closing phenylalanine or tryptophan. Fields, in order: clone size, D gene, V gene, CDR3 length, J gene, CDR3 DNA, CDR3 protein. The D gene is left open where the match is weak. The listing skips clone size in some rows; elsewhere it reads once, few, many or a size class.

>NA|NA|TRBV6-5|13|TRBJ1-1
TGTGCCAGCAGCGGACAGATGAACACTGAAGCTTTCTTT
CASSGQMNTEAFF
>NA|TRBD1|TRBV5-6|13|TRBJ1-1
TGTGCCAGCACCGGGACAGTGAACACTGAAGCTTTCTTT
CASTGTVNTEAFF
>NA|TRBD1|TRBV11-1|16|TRBJ2-2
TGTGCCAGCAGCTCCCGAGGGACAGGGGACACCGGGGAGCTGTTTTTT
CASSSRGTGDTGELFF
>NA|NA|TRBV4-2|17|TRBJ2-7
TGTGCCAGCAGCCCCTCGTCCATAGCGGAGGCCCCCTACGAGCAGTACTTC
CASSPSSIAEAPYEQYF
>NA|NA|TRBV28|15|TRBJ1-6
TGTGCCAGCAAGCGGGGCAACTCCTATAATTCACCCCTCCACTTT
CASKRGNSYNSPLHF
>NA|NA|TRBV7-9|14|TRBJ1-3
TGTGCCAGCAGCCCGTCCCCGGGGGGAAACACCATATATTTT
CASSPSPGGNTIYF
>NA|NA|TRBV6-5|14|TRBJ1-2
TGTGCCAGCACTGCGTGGGGGGTGGACTATGGCTACACCTTC
CASTAWGVDYGYTF
>NA|TRBD1|TRBV2|16|TRBJ1-3
TGTGCCAGCAGACTTGAACAGGGGGTGATCGGAAACACCATATATTTT
CASRLEQGVIGNTIYF
>once|NA|TRBV6-5|13|TRBJ1-5
TGTGCCAGCAGTTACGGCGGGAGTCAGCCCCAGCATTTT
CASSYGGSQPQHF
>NA|NA|TRBV6-5|14|TRBJ1-2
TGTGCCAGCAGTTACTCTCGTGGACAATATGGCTACACCTTC
CASSYSRGQYGYTF
>NA|TRBD1|TRBV10-2|17|TRBJ1-5
TGCGCCAGCCGAGCGGGACAGGGGACTCTGGGCAATCAGCCCCAGCATTTT
CASRAGQGTLGNQPQHF
>NA|NA|TRBV10-2|12|TRBJ1-5
TGCGCCAGCAGGGACACGAATCAGCCCCAGCATTTT
CASRDTNQPQHF
>once|TRBD1|TRBV5-1|14|TRBJ2-2
TGCGCCAGCAGGGGGGACAGGGCCACCGGGGAGCTGTTTTTT
CASRGDRATGELFF
>NA|NA|TRBV18|14|TRBJ1-1
TGTGCCAGCTCACCAAGAAGAGAGAACACTGAAGCTTTCTTT
CASSPRRENTEAFF
>once|NA|TRBV6-5|14|TRBJ1-4
TGTGCCAGCAGTCCTGCTCAGGGGTTTGAAAAACTGTTTTTT
CASSPAQGFEKLFF
>NA|NA|TRBV7-3|14|TRBJ2-2
TGTGCCAGCAGCTTAGGACTTAACACCGGGGAGCTGTTTTTT
CASSLGLNTGELFF
>NA|TRBD1|TRBV6-5|12|TRBJ1-1
TGTGCCAGCAGTGGACAGGTGGCTGAAGCTTTCTTT
CASSGQVAEAFF
>NA|NA|TRBV4-1|18|TRBJ2-6
TGCGCCAGCAGCCACTTACAGGGTTTCGGCTCTGGGGCCAACGTCCTGACTTTC
CASSHLQGFGSGANVLTF
>NA|NA|TRBV19|19|TRBJ1-3
TGTGCCAGTAGTCAGGGGTTTGACAGCGCCACGTTCTCTGGAAACACCATATATTTT
CASSQGFDSATFSGNTIYF
>NA|NA|TRBV6-1|14|TRBJ1-2
TGTGCCAGCATCCAGGGTGACAGGCGTAATGGCTACACCTTC
CASIQGDRRNGYTF
>few|NA|TRBV7-6|14|TRBJ1-4
TGTGCCAGCAGCAAAGCTGCAGGAGATGAAAAACTGTTTTTT
CASSKAAGDEKLFF
>few|TRBD1|TRBV5-5|15|TRBJ2-3
TGTGCCAGCAGCTCGGGACAGACCTACACAGATACGCAGTATTTT
CASSSGQTYTDTQYF
>NA|NA|TRBV7-9|15|TRBJ1-1
TGTGCCAGCAGCTTAGGCGGGGGCTTCAACACTGAAGCTTTCTTT
CASSLGGGFNTEAFF
>NA|NA|TRBV11-3|14|TRBJ2-1
TGTGCCAGCAGCATACAGGGTTCCTACAATGAGCAGTTCTTC
CASSIQGSYNEQFF
>NA|NA|TRBV5-1|15|TRBJ1-1
TGCGCCAGCAGCTTGCTATCCGGGGGGAACACTGAAGCTTTCTTT
CASSLLSGGNTEAFF
>once|NA|TRBV28|13|TRBJ2-5
TGTGCCAGCAATACCGGGGCGGGTGAGACCCAGTACTTC
CASNTGAGETQYF
>NA|TRBD2|TRBV27|16|TRBJ2-7
TGTGCCAGCAGATCTATAGGGACTAGCGGCGCCTACGAGCAGTACTTC
CASRSIGTSGAYEQYF
>NA|TRBD1|TRBV6-5|14|TRBJ2-3
TGTGCCAGCAGTTGGGACAGGAGCACAGATACGCAGTATTTT
CASSWDRSTDTQYF
>NA|NA|TRBV5-6|16|TRBJ2-7
TGTGCCAGCAGCTTGGAAGGCAGGAAGACCTCCTACGAGCAGTACTTC
CASSLEGRKTSYEQYF
>NA|NA|TRBV10-3|12|TRBJ2-7
TGTGCCATCAGTGAGGGGTCCTACGAGCAGTACTTC
CAISEGSYEQYF
>NA|NA|TRBV10-3|14|TRBJ1-2
TGTGCCATCATTCGGGACTCCCAAGGTGGTGGCTACACCTTC
CAIIRDSQGGGYTF
>NA|NA|TRBV7-6|14|TRBJ2-3
TGTGCCAGCAGCTTAGAAGCGGGGACACATACGCAGTATTTT
CASSLEAGTHTQYF
>NA|NA|TRBV29-1|12|TRBJ2-7
TGCAGCGCGTGGACAGAGACCTACGAGCAGTACTTC
CSAWTETYEQYF
>NA|TRBD1|TRBV7-2|16|TRBJ2-2
TGTGCCAGCAGCCCTCCGGGACAGGGGAAGATCGGGGAGCTGTTTTTT
CASSPPGQGKIGELFF
>once|NA|TRBV5-5|16|TRBJ2-5
TGTGCCAGCAGCTTAAGGGCCGACGTAGTCGAGGGGGACCAGTACTTC
CASSLRADVVEGDQYF
>NA|NA|TRBV9|15|TRBJ2-1
TGTGCCAGCAGCGCCGTAGTCAGGGGAAACAATGAGCAGTTCTTC
CASSAVVRGNNEQFF
>once|TRBD1|TRBV7-3|14|TRBJ2-7
TGTGCCAGCAGCTCGACAGGGGGTGTTAACGAGCAGTACTTC
CASSSTGGVNEQYF
>once|NA|TRBV5-1|14|TRBJ2-3
TGCGCCAGCAGCTTCTTACTGAGCACAGATACGCAGTATTTT
CASSFLLSTDTQYF
>NA|NA|TRBV30|13|TRBJ1-1
TGTGCCTGGACAGGGGATGTGGACACTGAAGCTTTCTTT
CAWTGDVDTEAFF
>NA|NA|TRBV27|16|TRBJ2-3
TGTGCCAGCAGTGCCCACAGGGGGGGTCCCCCAGATACGCAGTATTTT
CASSAHRGGPPDTQYF
>NA|NA|TRBV7-8|15|TRBJ2-7
TGTGCCAGCAGCGTCCCCCCCGGCGTCACCTACGAGCAGTACTTC
CASSVPPGVTYEQYF
>NA|NA|TRBV9|16|TRBJ1-6
TGTGCCAGCAGCGCGTTCCCTTTCTTCCTGGATTCACCCCTCCACTTT
CASSAFPFFLDSPLHF
>NA|TRBD2|TRBV5-6|17|TRBJ2-1
TGTGCCAGCAGCATTGGGAAGCGGGGACGGGGGGTGAATGAGCAGTTCTTC
CASSIGKRGRGVNEQFF
>NA|NA|TRBV4-3|15|TRBJ2-3
TGCGCCAGCAGCCAAGATGGGGTAGCGCCCGATACGCAGTATTTT
CASSQDGVAPDTQYF
>NA|NA|TRBV2|11|TRBJ1-4
TGTGCCAGCAGTCAGAATGAAAAACTGTTTTTT
CASSQNEKLFF